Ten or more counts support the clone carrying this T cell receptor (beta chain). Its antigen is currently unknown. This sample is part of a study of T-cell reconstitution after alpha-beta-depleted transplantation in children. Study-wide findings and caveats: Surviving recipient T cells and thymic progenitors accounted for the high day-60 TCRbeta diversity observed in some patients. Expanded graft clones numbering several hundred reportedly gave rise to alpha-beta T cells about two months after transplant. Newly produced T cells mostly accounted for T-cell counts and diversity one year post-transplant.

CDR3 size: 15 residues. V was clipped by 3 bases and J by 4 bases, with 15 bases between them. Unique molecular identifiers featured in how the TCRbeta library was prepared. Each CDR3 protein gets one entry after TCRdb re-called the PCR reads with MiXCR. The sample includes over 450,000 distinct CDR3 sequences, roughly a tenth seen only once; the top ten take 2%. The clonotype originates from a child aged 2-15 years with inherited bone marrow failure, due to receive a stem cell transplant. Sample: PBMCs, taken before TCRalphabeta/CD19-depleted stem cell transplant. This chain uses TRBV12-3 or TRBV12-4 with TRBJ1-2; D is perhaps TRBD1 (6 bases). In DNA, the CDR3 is TGTGCCAGCAGTTTGGTATTACAGGGTTCCTATGGCTACACCTTC. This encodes CASSLVLQGSYGYTF.